This record concerns one TCR beta chain sequence. In germline, CDR1 is WNHNN, CDR2 SYGVQD (reference sequence). The CDR3 is made up of 14 amino acids. The V end lost 0 bases, the J end lost 10 bases, and 13 bases lay between the germline ends. Full-length variable regions came from constant-region reverse primers plus semi-nested Nested Universal Primer A PCR. TCRdb used MiXCR to reprocess the 5' RACE reads, holding one entry per CDR3 protein. The repertoire holds some 44,000 distinct CDR3 sequences, with roughly 31% as singletons. Sample: tumor-infiltrating memory CD4+ T cells sorted from the breast tumor. Described subset: memory CD4+ T cells, CD4+CD45RO+CD25-. The V gene is TRBV10-1, the J gene TRBJ2-1; TRBD1 is a possible D gene (5 bases). The sequence derives from a female donor with breast cancer. The CDR3 protein is CASSESNLSGEQFF. The CDR3 DNA reads as TGCGCCAGCAGTGAGTCGAATCTGTCAGGGGAGCAGTTCTTC.